This is a list of T cell receptor beta chains from one sample in a study of blood T cell repertoires in COVID-19. Libraries were prepared by immunoSEQ multiplex PCR; TCRdb keeps only in-frame clonotypes and omits some of them. Here the sample spans fewer than 450,000 clones, more than 75% being singletons. The specimen sequenced was peripheral blood. The receptors were sampled from a woman between 18 and 29 years old who had recovered from COVID-19. The CDR3 runs from the conserved cysteine through the conserved F or W. The order of the fields is V gene, D gene, clone size, J gene, CDR3 DNA, CDR3 protein. D genes are given only for firm matches. The listing skips clone size in some rows; elsewhere it reads once, few, many or a size class.

TRBV20-1	-	-	TRBJ1-1	TGCAGTGCCCAAGACAGTTATGAAGCTTTCTTT	CSAQDSYEAFF
TRBV9	-	-	TRBJ2-2	TGTGCCAGCAGCCGGGGGCGGGAGTTCGCCGGGGAGCTGTTTTTT	CASSRGREFAGELFF
TRBV7-8	-	-	TRBJ2-4	TGTGCCAGCAGCCCCTTAGCGGAGGGGAAAAACATTCAGTACTTC	CASSPLAEGKNIQYF
TRBV6-5	-	once	TRBJ2-1	TGTGCCAGCAGACGACTCACTAGCTCCTACAATGAGCAGTTCTTC	CASRRLTSSYNEQFF
TRBV5-1	-	once	TRBJ1-1	TGCGCCAGCAGCTTAGGACTCGGCCCTAACACTGAAGCTTTCTTT	CASSLGLGPNTEAFF
TRBV7-2	TRBD1	-	TRBJ2-2	TGTGCCAGCAGTACTCAGGGGGCGGGCGGGGAGCTGTTTTTT	CASSTQGAGGELFF
TRBV5-1	-	-	TRBJ2-1	TGCGCCAGCAGCCCTGGAGTGCCGGCGGGACTTAGGCAAACCTACAATGAGCAGTTCTTC	CASSPGVPAGLRQTYNEQFF
TRBV12-3/TRBV12-4	TRBD1	-	TRBJ1-2	TGTGCCAGCAGCTCCGACAGGGGGGACGGCTACACCTTC	CASSSDRGDGYTF
TRBV12-2	-	-	TRBJ2-2	TGTGCAAGTCGCTTAGTCAAGCGGGCGAACACCGGGGAGCTGTTTTTT	CASRLVKRANTGELFF
TRBV30	-	-	TRBJ1-1	TGTGCCTGGAGTGGACACGTGGAAGCTTTCTTT	CAWSGHVEAFF
TRBV7-9	TRBD1	-	TRBJ1-2	TGTGCCAGCAGCTTAGACAGGGGGCGCAACTATGGCTACACCTTC	CASSLDRGRNYGYTF
TRBV11-2	-	once	TRBJ1-2	TGTGCCAGCAAGGGGCATCGACCAGATGGCTACACCTTC	CASKGHRPDGYTF
TRBV2	-	once	TRBJ2-5	TGTGCCAGCAGTGCTAATCGGGGATCAGAGACCCAGTACTTC	CASSANRGSETQYF
TRBV15	TRBD2	-	TRBJ2-1	TGTGCCACCAGACGCCCCCAGGGCCCTAGCGGGGGGCATGAGCAGTTCTTC	CATRRPQGPSGGHEQFF
TRBV4-1	-	-	TRBJ2-6	TGCGCCAGCAGCCAAGATACAGGATTGCCTACCTCTGGGGCCAACGTCCTGACTTTC	CASSQDTGLPTSGANVLTF
TRBV3-1/TRBV3-2	-	-	TRBJ1-2	TGTGCCAGCAGCCATGGACTGGGCTACACCTTC	CASSHGLGYTF
TRBV6-2/TRBV6-3	TRBD2	-	TRBJ2-5	TGTGCCAGCAGTTATCCTCGCGGGAGCTACGTGGAGACCCAGTACTTC	CASSYPRGSYVETQYF
TRBV7-9	-	-	TRBJ1-2	TGTGCCAGCAGCCTCGGACGGGAGGAGAGGGGAATATATGGCTACACCTTC	CASSLGREERGIYGYTF
TRBV6-2/TRBV6-3	TRBD1	-	TRBJ2-5	TGTGCCAGCAGCTATAGGACAGGGGAATTTCGCGAGACCCAGTACTTC	CASSYRTGEFRETQYF
TRBV11-3	TRBD2	-	TRBJ2-3	TGTGCCAGCAGCTTAGGGGTAGCGGGAATCCCAGATACGCAGTATTTT	CASSLGVAGIPDTQYF
TRBV12-3/TRBV12-4	-	-	TRBJ1-2	TGTGCCAGCAGTTTAGGGGTACAGTATGGCTACACCTTC	CASSLGVQYGYTF
TRBV24-1	-	-	TRBJ1-2	TGTGCCACCAGTGATACAGGGCTTGGCTATGGCTACACCTTC	CATSDTGLGYGYTF
TRBV11-3	TRBD2	-	TRBJ2-5	TGTGCCAGCAGCCCTGGACTAGCGGGAACAGAGACCCAGTACTTC	CASSPGLAGTETQYF
TRBV7-2	TRBD1	-	TRBJ1-1	TGTGCCAGCAGCCCCGGGACAGCTACTACTTACACTGAAGCTTTCTTT	CASSPGTATTYTEAFF
TRBV11-3	TRBD1	-	TRBJ1-2	TGTGCCAGCAGCTTAGGGACAGGGTATGGCTACACCTTC	CASSLGTGYGYTF
TRBV24-1	TRBD2	-	TRBJ2-5	TGTGCCACCAGTGATTGGGGAGGGCCCGGAGAGACCCAGTACTTC	CATSDWGGPGETQYF